One sample yielded the 22 T cell receptor beta chains listed below, sequenced in a study of OX40 agonist ivuxolimab in advanced cancers. Profiled with immunoSEQ multiplex PCR; TCRdb holds only in-frame clones, not every one. The repertoire holds approximately 48,000 clones, with around nine tenths as singletons. Sequences were derived from CD4+ or CD8+ T cells sorted from blood, sampled in a trial of the OX40 agonist ivuxolimab. The source of these receptors is an adult with an advanced solid tumor such as melanoma, head and neck, liver or kidney cancer.

The gene calls are TRBV27 and TRBJ1-5, with no clear D. Germline V gives CDR1 MNHEY, CDR2 SMNVEV (reference sequence). V was clipped by 1 base and J by 1 base, with 5 bases between them. This CDR3 region has 14 residues. CDR3 bases: TGTGCCAGCAGTTTATATCCAAGCAATCAGCCCCAGCATTTT. It yields the protein CASSLYPSNQPQHF.

This chain connects TRBV7-3 to TRBJ1-5; D is uncertain. V was pared by 2 bases and J by 1 base, with 21 bases between. Germline V gives CDR1 SGHTA, CDR2 FQGTGA. This CDR3 spans 19 amino acids. CDR3 sequence reads: CASSLSPPRDLGSNQPQHF. The CDR3 nucleotides are TGTGCCAGCAGCTTATCACCGCCCCGGGATCTTGGGAGCAATCAGCCCCAGCATTTT.

The chain employs TRBV5-1 and TRBJ1-1, with 9 positions matching TRBD1. The CDR3 covers 15 residues. Germline CDR1 reads SGHRS; CDR2 reads YFSETQ. Unmatched junction bases numbered 7, after V lost 4 bases and J lost 3 bases. The CDR3 DNA reads as TGCGCCAGCAGCGGGGACAGGGTTAAGGACACTGAAGCTTTCTTT. It encodes CASSGDRVKDTEAFF.

The V call is TRBV27, the J call TRBJ1-2; TRBD1 agrees at 9 bases. Germline lookup yields CDR1 MNHEY and CDR2 SMNVEV (reference sequence). The J segment lost 5 bases and the V segment lost 6 bases, leaving 4 bases of the junction unmatched. The CDR3 length is 13 residues. CDR3 protein: CASSPGTGYGYTF. The CDR3 DNA reads as TGTGCCAGCAGCCCAGGGACAGGGTATGGCTACACCTTC.

The CDR3 DNA is TGTGCTAGTGGTTTGGTCTTTTCTGGACGAGAGACCCAGTACTTC. Translating it yields CASGLVFSGRETQYF. J is TRBJ2-5 and V is TRBV12-5, with unresolved D. This CDR3 contains 15 residues. V was clipped by 0 bases and J by 4 bases, with 12 bases between them. The germline V gene has CDR1 LGHNT and CDR2 FRNRAP.

The chain joins TRBV18 to TRBJ2-7; 9 bases map to TRBD1. This CDR3 region has 19 residues. The ends lost 2 bases at V and 2 bases at J; junction bases unmatched: 16. CDR1 and CDR2 from the germline V gene are KGHSH and LQKENI. The CDR3 nucleotides read TGTGCCAGCTCACCATTAATCGAAACCGGGACAGGGATTCCCTACGAGCAGTACTTC. Its translation: CASSPLIETGTGIPYEQYF.

This chain links TRBV18 with TRBJ2-5; D is ambiguous. Germline-derived CDR1 and CDR2 are KGHSH and LQKENI. CDR3 length equals 13 residues. Trimming removed 4 bases from V and 3 bases from J, with 9 bases in between. CDR3 amino acids: CASSQDAKETQYF. DNA for the CDR3: TGTGCCAGCTCACAGGATGCTAAAGAGACCCAGTACTTC. The full variable domain, with the rest looked up from reference TRBV18 and TRBJ2-5, is NAGVMQNPRHLVRRRGQEARLRCSPMKGHSHVYWYRQLPEEGLKFMVYLQKENIIDESGMPKERFSAEFPKEGPSILRIQQVVRGDSAAYFCASSQDAKETQYFGPGTRLLVL.

CDR3 in DNA: TGTGCCAGCCTGAAGTGGGGGAACACTGAAGCTTTCTTT. Translating gives CASLKWGNTEAFF. This chain joins TRBV2 and TRBJ1-1; D unclear. V lost 8 bases and J 1 base, leaving 11 bases between the germline ends. Per germline, CDR1 SNHLY and CDR2 FYNNEI. This CDR3 region has 13 residues.

The chain has TRBV6-5 and TRBJ2-4, with no clear D. Deletions cut 6 bases from V and 0 bases from J, with 6 bases between. CDR1 is MNHEY, CDR2 SVGAGI, per germline. This CDR3 has 13 amino acids. CDR3 sequence (DNA): TGTGCCAGCAGACCCCCAGCCAAAAACATTCAGTACTTC. Translating it yields CASRPPAKNIQYF.

The chain recombines TRBV6-5 with TRBJ2-1, with D possibly being TRBD1 (7 bases). With 4 bases removed from V and 7 bases from J, the gap between germline ends came to 17 bases. Per the germline V gene, CDR1 is MNHEY and CDR2 is SVGAGI. The CDR3 has 15 amino acids. In DNA, the CDR3 is TGTGCCAGCAGTTTCACGGAGGGGGCGGGGAATGAGCAGTTCTTC. Translated, it gives CASSFTEGAGNEQFF.

The rearrangement joins TRBV19 to TRBJ1-1, with D perhaps matching TRBD1 (5 bases). The germline gives CDR1 LNHDA, CDR2 SQIVND (reference sequence). The CDR3 totals 16 residues. Trimming pared 5 bases from V and 0 bases from J, leaving 16 bases between. The CDR3, as DNA: TGTGCCAGTAGTCCCCTGAGCCGGGGCTTGAACACTGAAGCTTTCTTT. It codes for CASSPLSRGLNTEAFF.

This clone was picked up one time. An end of the junction does not agree with germline; a read error may underlie this. The V gene is TRBV7-7, the J gene TRBJ2-5; the D is unclear. This CDR3 region has 13 residues. Germline V CDR1 and CDR2: SSHAT, FNYEAQ (reference sequence). CDR3 residues: CASSLERVETQYF. For the CDR3, the DNA is TGTGCTAGCAGCTTAGAAAGGGTTGAGACCCAGTACTTC.

The chain is built from TRBV6-6 and TRBJ2-4; TRBD1 agrees at 10 bases. Germline CDR1 reads MNHNY; CDR2 reads SVGAGI (reference sequence). With V trimmed by 7 bases and J by 10 bases, 7 bases remained unmatched. There are 13 residues in the CDR3. CDR3 nucleotide sequence: TGTGCCAGCATACCTCCGGGACAGGGGATTCAGTACTTC. It specifies CASIPPGQGIQYF.

The chain joins TRBV28 to TRBJ1-3, with no clear D. The germline CDR1 and CDR2 sequences are MDHEN and SYDVKM. Trimming left V 3 bases short and J 2 bases short, with 2 bases between. The CDR3 is 12 amino acids. The CDR3 here is CASSFTGNTIYF. The CDR3 DNA is TGTGCCAGCAGTTTCACTGGAAACACCATATATTTT. Full variable domain (remainder filled in from reference TRBV28 and TRBJ1-3): DVKVTQSSRYLVKRTGEKVFLECVQDMDHENMFWYRQDPGLGLRLIYFSYDVKMKEKGDIPEGYSVSREKKERFSLILESASTNQTSMYLCASSFTGNTIYFGEGSWLTVV.

This clone is a singleton in its sample. The V gene is TRBV4-3, the J gene TRBJ1-2, with D perhaps TRBD1 (6 bases). Germline V gene lookup returns CDR1 LGHNA and CDR2 YSLEER. The CDR3 spans 15 residues. V lost 7 bases, J lost 8 bases, and 23 bases lay in between. The CDR3 sequence is CASTLGDTEREGYTF. The CDR3 DNA is TGCGCCAGCACCCTCGGGGACACGGAGCGTGAGGGCTACACCTTC.

The chain recombines TRBV7-8 with TRBJ2-7; either TRBD1 or TRBD2 may fit D (5 bases each). The CDR3 has 14 amino acids. Germline V lookup: CDR1 SGHVS, CDR2 FQNEAQ. V lost 0 bases and J lost 7, with 13 bases in between. CDR3 amino acids: CASSLAGTLREQYF. The DNA for the CDR3 is TGTGCCAGCAGCTTAGCCGGGACCCTACGAGAGCAGTACTTC.

The sample holds one count of this clone. The chain employs TRBV6-5 and TRBJ2-1; D tentatively fits TRBD1 or TRBD2 (5 bases each). From germline, CDR1 is MNHEY and CDR2 SVGAGI. The V and J ends lost 7 bases and 2 bases respectively, with 15 bases between them. The CDR3 extends over 15 amino acids. CDR3 coding DNA: TGTGCCAGCACCCTAATCGTGGGGGCCTACAATGAGCAGTTCTTC. It codes for CASTLIVGAYNEQFF.

V and J are TRBV18 and TRBJ1-5, with D possibly TRBD1 on 6 matching bases. The CDR3 loop spans 15 amino acids. V was pared by 4 bases and J by 2 bases, with 12 bases between. Germline CDR1 reads KGHSH; CDR2 reads LQKENI. CDR3 in amino acids: CASSHTGKGNQPQHF. The CDR3 DNA reads as TGTGCCAGCTCACATACAGGGAAGGGCAATCAGCCCCAGCATTTT.

The chain recombines TRBV7-9 with TRBJ2-1; the match to TRBD2 covers 13 bases. The germline V gene has CDR1 SEHNR and CDR2 FQNEAQ (reference sequence). Trimming at V came to 1 base and at J to 7 bases, leaving 1 base not matched to a gene. CDR3 length equals 15 residues. The CDR3: CASSLGTSGGNEQFF. The DNA for the CDR3 is TGTGCCAGCAGCTTAGGGACTAGCGGGGGAAATGAGCAGTTCTTC.

This chain connects TRBV7-3 to TRBJ2-6, with 7 bases lining up with TRBD1. With V trimmed by 4 bases and J by 4 bases, 7 bases remained unmatched. The CDR3 runs 16 residues. The germline gives CDR1 SGHTA, CDR2 FQGTGA. CDR3 sequence (DNA): TGTGCCAGCAGCTCAGACAGGGTATCCGGGGCCAACGTCCTGACTTTC. This sequence encodes CASSSDRVSGANVLTF.

V gene TRBV9 combines with J gene TRBJ1-6, with D hard to call. The CDR3 has 14 amino acids. Between the trimmed V and J ends, which lost 6 bases and 5 bases, there was a span of 12 bases. In germline, CDR1 is SGDLS, CDR2 YYNGEE. CDR3 sequence: CASNDNSHNSPLHF. The CDR3 DNA follows: TGTGCCAGCAATGATAACAGCCATAATTCACCCCTCCACTTT.

The chain joins TRBV27 to TRBJ1-2; D perhaps matches TRBD1 (5 bases). Germline V CDR1 and CDR2: MNHEY, SMNVEV (reference sequence). V lost 0 bases and J 9 bases, leaving 11 bases between the germline ends. The CDR3 totals 13 residues. CDR3 protein: CASSLSEGLRYTF. CDR3 sequence (DNA): TGTGCCAGCAGTTTATCTGAGGGACTGCGCTACACCTTC.